This TCR beta chain was identified in a study of beta chain features in type 1 diabetes. About the research overall: The patients were much like the healthy donors in age, gender and cell yields.

As for this clone: Its antigen is not identified.

Every participating donor gave one draw, a heparinised blood sample averaging around 120 mL. Study-level points and caveats: All four CD4+ subsets of Type 1 diabetes patients contained TCRB CDR3s that were moderately but significantly shorter.

This CDR3 spans 16 amino acids. V was shortened by 0 bases and J by 0 bases, with 12 bases between the two germline ends. In germline, CDR1 is SGDLS, CDR2 YYNGEE. The isolated RNA, all of it, was reverse transcribed, so expressed TCRB transcripts were what got sequenced. Clones were read by immunoSEQ multiplex PCR, and TCRdb kept only the in-frame ones, dropping some. The profile covers hundreds of thousands of clones, with around 15% appearing a single time and roughly 0.04% taken by the ten largest. The clonotype comes from a man aged 18 to 29 with type 1 diabetes. The rearrangement joins TRBV9 to TRBJ2-5; D perhaps matches TRBD2 (5 bases). The sequencing sample was made of naive CD4+ T cells from blood. The CDR3 is CASSVVPGSNQETQYF. In DNA, the CDR3 is TGTGCCAGCAGCGTAGTACCGGGGTCTAACCAAGAGACCCAGTACTTC.